One and the same sample provided the 23 T cell receptor beta chains below, sequenced in a study of T cells expressing NK-cell markers. Each CDR3 protein gets one entry in TCRdb, which reprocessed the 5' RACE reads and gives no DNA. This specimen shows about 390,000 distinct CDR3 sequences; the ten leading clones hold about 11%. Sequencing was done on a sample of blood T cells: a sorted CD56 or NKG2C T cell subset, CD4+ or CD8+ T cells, or bulk PBMC T cells (not recorded which). Receptors were obtained from a woman between 50 and 59 years old in good health.

The genes are TRBV20-1 and TRBJ2-1; TCRdb's assignment of TRBD2 cannot be checked, as there is no DNA. The CDR3 loop spans 14 amino acids. Germline assignment: CDR1 DFQATT and CDR2 SNEGSKA (reference sequence). CDR3 amino acids: CSARGQLYFNEQFF.

The V call is TRBV20-1, the J call TRBJ2-5. The CDR3 has 11 residues. CDR1 DFQATT and CDR2 SNEGSKA come from the germline V gene (reference sequence). CDR3 in amino acids: CSAQLPQTQYF.

V is TRBV14 and J is TRBJ2-7; the D call of TRBD1 rests on TCRdb alone, since no DNA is present to check it. The CDR3 spans 17 residues. Germline CDR1 SGHDN, CDR2 FVKESK. CDR3 sequence: CASSQEFRDRGVYEQYF.

This chain uses TRBV11-2 with TRBJ2-2; the TCRdb D gene call, TRBD2, has no DNA to confirm it. CDR1 and CDR2 from the germline V gene are SGHAT and FQNNGV. This CDR3 contains 15 residues. The chain's CDR3 is CASSTTGTNTGELFF. The full variable domain, rest sourced from reference TRBV11-2 and TRBJ2-2, is EAGVAQSPRYKIIEKRQSVAFWCNPISGHATLYWYQQILGQGPKLLIQFQNNGVVDDSQLPKDRFSAERLKGVDSTLKIQPAKLEDSAVYLCASSTTGTNTGELFFGEGSRLTVL.

V gene TRBV7-3 combines with J gene TRBJ1-1; TCRdb reports TRBD1, a call that lacks DNA to check it against. Germline CDR1 reads SGHTA; CDR2 reads FQGTGA. This CDR3 region has 14 residues. CDR3: CASSILGGSTEAFF.

V is TRBV2 and J is TRBJ2-5; the TCRdb call, TRBD2, lacks DNA for checking. The CDR3 length is 14 residues. Germline CDR1 SNHLY, CDR2 FYNNEI. CDR3: CASRQSSTGETQYF.

The rearrangement joins TRBV29-1 to TRBJ2-7; TCRdb proposes TRBD2, but this gene call is untestable without DNA. The CDR3 is 17 residues long. Germline loops: CDR1 SQVTM, CDR2 ANQGSEA. The CDR3 here is CSVGPRRGGSRSYEQYF.

J is TRBJ1-1 and V is TRBV13; the TRBD1 assignment by TCRdb is unverifiable without DNA. The germline gives CDR1 PRHDT, CDR2 FYEKMQ (reference sequence). The CDR3 totals 15 residues. The CDR3 sequence: CASSSWTGANTEAFF.

The J gene is TRBJ2-1, the V gene TRBV29-1; without DNA, the TCRdb call of TRBD2 cannot be checked. Germline V lookup: CDR1 SQVTM, CDR2 ANQGSEA. The CDR3 sequence is 12 residues long. CDR3 amino acids: CSAGTSGLGEFF.

The chain employs TRBV29-1 and TRBJ2-3. The V gene's germline CDR1 is SQVTM and CDR2 ANQGSEA. The CDR3 is 14 amino acids. The CDR3 reads CSPLIRESTDTQYF.

This sequence joins TRBV6-6 and TRBJ2-1; as DNA is missing, the TRBD2 call by TCRdb cannot be tested. Germline V gives CDR1 MNHNY, CDR2 SVGAGI (reference sequence). There are 15 residues in the CDR3. CDR3 amino acids: CASSYGTSIYNEQFF.

J is TRBJ2-2 and V is TRBV5-6; TCRdb's D call, TRBD2, is unchecked because there is no DNA. The germline V gene encodes CDR1 SGHDT and CDR2 YYEEEE. The CDR3 extends over 15 amino acids. The CDR3 sequence is CASSEREGYTGELFF. Using reference TRBV5-6 and TRBJ2-2 for the parts outside the CDR3, the full variable domain is DAGVTQSPTHLIKTRGQQVTLRCSPKSGHDTVSWYQQALGQGPQFIFQYYEEEERQRGNFPDRFSGHQFPNYSSELNVNALLLGDSALYLCASSEREGYTGELFFGEGSRLTVL.

The chain is built from TRBV12-3 or TRBV12-4 and TRBJ1-2. The CDR3 contains 15 residues. The CDR3 loop reads CASSRRVQALYGYTF.

The chain uses TRBV9 and TRBJ2-1; TCRdb's D call of TRBD2 is untestable without DNA. This CDR3 comprises 13 residues. Germline CDR1 is SGDLS and CDR2 is YYNGEE. Here the CDR3 reads CASSVGLAGEQFF. Using reference TRBV9 and TRBJ2-1 for the parts outside the CDR3, the full variable domain is DSGVTQTPKHLITATGQRVTLRCSPRSGDLSVYWYQQSLDQGLQFLIQYYNGEERAKGNILERFSAQQFPDLHSELNLSSLELGDSALYFCASSVGLAGEQFFGPGTRLTVL.

V and J are TRBV5-1 and TRBJ2-3; as DNA is missing, the TRBD1 call by TCRdb cannot be tested. CDR1 and CDR2 from the germline V gene are SGHRS and YFSETQ. This CDR3 spans 12 amino acids. The CDR3 reads CASSPGSNTQYF.

Here the CDR3 reads CASSDASTRSYEQYF. The chain links TRBV7-8 to TRBJ2-7. The CDR3 length is 15 residues. The germline V gene has CDR1 SGHVS and CDR2 FQNEAQ.

The rearrangement links TRBV29-1 to TRBJ2-7; absent DNA, TCRdb's TRBD1 call cannot be checked. The CDR3 has 14 residues. Germline CDR1 reads SQVTM; CDR2 reads ANQGSEA. Here the CDR3 reads CSVSAGTNSYEQYF.

V usage is TRBV10-3 and J usage is TRBJ1-6; the TCRdb D gene call, TRBD1, has no DNA to confirm it. This CDR3 is built from 14 residues. Looked up from germline, CDR1 is ENHRY and CDR2 is SYGVKD. The CDR3 loop reads CAITGTLLGSPLHF.

The V and J genes are TRBV10-1 and TRBJ2-7; TCRdb names TRBD2, which stays unverified in the absence of DNA. Germline CDR1 and CDR2: WNHNN and SYGVQD (reference sequence). CDR3 length equals 18 residues. The CDR3 is CASSESASGNGLSYEQYF.

V usage is TRBV6-6 and J usage is TRBJ1-5. CDR1 MNHNY and CDR2 SVGAGI come from the germline V gene (reference sequence). This CDR3 contains 14 residues. CDR3 sequence reads: CASILGGNNQPQHF.

The gene calls are TRBV19 and TRBJ1-5; there is no DNA to check the TCRdb D call of TRBD1. The CDR3 extends over 14 amino acids. The germline gives CDR1 LNHDA, CDR2 SQIVND (reference sequence). The CDR3 here is CASSTDRGTQPQHF. Full variable domain (missing parts from reference TRBV19 and TRBJ1-5): DGGITQSPKYLFRKEGQNVTLSCEQNLNHDAMYWYRQDPGQGLRLIYYSQIVNDFQKGDIAEGYSVSREKKESFPLTVTSAQKNPTAFYLCASSTDRGTQPQHFGDGTRLSIL.

The chain recombines TRBV5-1 with TRBJ2-1. CDR3 length: 14 amino acids. From germline, CDR1 is SGHRS and CDR2 YFSETQ. The CDR3 is CASSLDGTYNEQFF.

The chain joins TRBV4-1 to TRBJ2-2; lacking DNA, the TRBD1 call made by TCRdb goes unchecked. Germline V gene lookup returns CDR1 MGHRA and CDR2 YSYEKL. CDR3 length equals 18 residues. CDR3: CASSQYSLPKRGTGELFF.